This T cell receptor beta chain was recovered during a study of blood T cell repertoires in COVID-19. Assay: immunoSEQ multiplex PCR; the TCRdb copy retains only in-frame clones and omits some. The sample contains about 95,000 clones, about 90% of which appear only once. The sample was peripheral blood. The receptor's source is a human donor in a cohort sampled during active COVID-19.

In DNA, the CDR3 is TGCAGCGGGAAGGGCGGGGGGGAGCTGTTTTTT. This sequence encodes CSGKGGGELFF. This rearrangement joins TRBV29-1 to TRBJ2-2, with D possibly TRBD2 on 5 matching bases. Germline CDR1 SQVTM, CDR2 ANQGSEA. Trimming removed 7 bases from V and 8 bases from J, with 11 bases in between. The CDR3 covers 11 residues.